This is a list of T cell receptor beta chains from one sample in a study of T cell changes during pregnancy in multiple sclerosis. Assay: immunoSEQ multiplex PCR; the TCRdb copy retains only in-frame clones and omits some. The sample records approximately 82,000 clones, 80% to 95% being singletons. The input for sequencing was CD4+ T cells from peripheral blood mononuclear cells, taken in the second trimester of pregnancy. These receptors were obtained from a female donor with multiple sclerosis, enrolled in a pregnancy study. The CDR3 runs from the conserved cysteine through the conserved F or W. The order of the fields is J gene, D gene, V gene, CDR3 protein. The D gene is left open where the match is weak.

j_call: TRBJ1-5; d_call: TRBD1; v_call: TRBV7-2; cdr3_aa: CASSLTGEQPQHF
j_call: TRBJ1-3; d_call: .; v_call: TRBV5-1; cdr3_aa: CASSLLGGSGNTIYF
j_call: TRBJ2-1; d_call: .; v_call: TRBV9; cdr3_aa: CASSVDWQGYNEQFF
j_call: TRBJ2-3; d_call: .; v_call: TRBV27; cdr3_aa: CASTRGGVGTDTQYF
j_call: TRBJ1-6; d_call: .; v_call: TRBV5-1; cdr3_aa: CASSLLGGYSPLHF
j_call: TRBJ1-2; d_call: .; v_call: TRBV30; cdr3_aa: CAWSVVTGPNYGYTF
j_call: TRBJ2-7; d_call: TRBD2; v_call: TRBV6-5; cdr3_aa: CASRRSGSYEQYF
j_call: TRBJ1-5; d_call: .; v_call: TRBV20-1; cdr3_aa: CGGGNNQPQHF
j_call: TRBJ1-6; d_call: .; v_call: TRBV18; cdr3_aa: CASSQDRPHSSYNSPLHF
j_call: TRBJ2-2; d_call: TRBD2; v_call: TRBV5-1; cdr3_aa: CASSLLLAGGPEDSRELFF
j_call: TRBJ2-5; d_call: .; v_call: TRBV20-1; cdr3_aa: CSAGSGETQYF
j_call: TRBJ2-3; d_call: .; v_call: TRBV30; cdr3_aa: CAWSVLEDTQYF
j_call: TRBJ2-5; d_call: TRBD1; v_call: TRBV29-1; cdr3_aa: CSGSGTGPETQYF
j_call: TRBJ1-2; d_call: TRBD1; v_call: TRBV5-1; cdr3_aa: CASRGQGVDGYTF
j_call: TRBJ1-4; d_call: TRBD1; v_call: TRBV23-1; cdr3_aa: CANDINRGREEKLFF
j_call: TRBJ2-7; d_call: TRBD1; v_call: TRBV6-1; cdr3_aa: CASRAGTGGNEQYF
j_call: TRBJ2-7; d_call: TRBD1; v_call: TRBV28; cdr3_aa: CASSRRDRRGYEQYF
j_call: TRBJ1-6; d_call: .; v_call: TRBV6-5; cdr3_aa: CASRRGRNSPLHF
j_call: TRBJ2-7; d_call: TRBD1; v_call: TRBV5-4; cdr3_aa: CASSARDRSSYEQYF
j_call: TRBJ1-1; d_call: .; v_call: TRBV20-1; cdr3_aa: CSARSGEAFF
j_call: TRBJ2-7; d_call: TRBD1; v_call: TRBV6-5; cdr3_aa: CASSYSGTGSYEQYF
j_call: TRBJ1-1; d_call: .; v_call: TRBV19; cdr3_aa: CASSGTGTMNTEAFF
j_call: TRBJ2-3; d_call: .; v_call: TRBV7-8; cdr3_aa: CASSLARIERTDTQYF
j_call: TRBJ2-7; d_call: TRBD2; v_call: TRBV7-8; cdr3_aa: CASSLRAGALYEQYF
j_call: TRBJ1-5; d_call: .; v_call: TRBV27; cdr3_aa: CASGKEAYSNQPQHF
j_call: TRBJ2-7; d_call: .; v_call: TRBV4-1; cdr3_aa: CASSQPTSTYEQYF
j_call: TRBJ2-1; d_call: TRBD2; v_call: TRBV18; cdr3_aa: CASSLWEGQVNEQFF
j_call: TRBJ1-3; d_call: TRBD1; v_call: TRBV6-1; cdr3_aa: CASGIEGARNTIYF